The next 30 T cell receptor beta chains were all read from a single sample in a study of blood T cells in healthy people across ages. The second PCR ran about 6 to 11 cycles with a sample-barcoded 5' primer and J-beta primers. TCRdb re-called the 5' RACE reads through MiXCR, storing one row per CDR3 protein. The data hold hundreds of thousands of distinct CDR3 sequences, with around a fifth observed a single time. Material for sequencing was blood. These receptors all stem from a man between 65 and 80 years old in good health.

This clonotype was detected only a few times. This chain uses TRBV5-1 with TRBJ2-4; D remains unclear. The CDR3 runs to 15 residues. CDR1 is SGHRS, CDR2 YFSETQ, per germline. V lost 0 bases, J lost 0 bases, and 7 bases lay in between. The CDR3 here is CASSLGRPAKNIQYF. The DNA of the CDR3 is TGCGCCAGCAGCTTGGGACGGCCAGCCAAAAACATTCAGTACTTC.

This clonotype was picked up many times. The chain has TRBV4-3 and TRBJ2-7, with D unresolved. Trimming left V 0 bases short and J 2 bases short, with 14 bases between. This CDR3 region has 16 residues. From germline, CDR1 is LGHNA and CDR2 YSLEER. The CDR3 nucleotides are TGCGCCAGCAGCCAAGATAGGCAGAGAGGAGCCTACGAGCAGTACTTC. The encoded protein is CASSQDRQRGAYEQYF.

As to this clonotype: Germline is not matched at one junction end, which may reflect a read error. The J gene is TRBJ2-1, the V gene TRBV20-1; D might be TRBD1 (5 bases). Looked up from germline, CDR1 is DFQATT and CDR2 is SNEGSKA (reference sequence). The CDR3 runs 13 residues. CDR3: CSARGEANNEQFF. The CDR3 DNA is TGCAGCGCTAGGGGCGAAGCCAACAATGAGCAGTTCTTC.

This chain joins TRBV6-5 and TRBJ2-1; D is unresolved. V lost 6 bases and J 6 bases, leaving 9 bases between the germline ends. CDR3 length equals 12 residues. CDR1 is MNHEY and CDR2 is SVGAGI in the germline V gene. As DNA, the CDR3 is TGTGCCAGCAGGTGGGGTCTCAATGAGCAGTTCTTC. Its protein is CASRWGLNEQFF.

CDR3 nucleotides: TGCAGCGTAAGACTAGCGGGAGATGGGCAAGAGACCCAGTACTTC. It specifies CSVRLAGDGQETQYF. V usage is TRBV29-1 and J usage is TRBJ2-5; 12 nucleotides match TRBD2. The J segment lost 2 bases and the V segment lost 6 bases, leaving 7 bases of the junction unmatched. CDR1 is SQVTM and CDR2 is ANQGSEA in the germline V gene. The CDR3 runs to 15 residues.

The chain couples TRBV29-1 to TRBJ1-1; 7 positions match TRBD1. From germline, CDR1 is SQVTM and CDR2 ANQGSEA. The length of the CDR3 is 13 residues. Trimming at V came to 6 bases and at J to 2 bases, leaving 6 bases not matched to a gene. The CDR3 spells CSVGTEPNTEAFF. The CDR3 DNA reads TGCAGCGTGGGGACAGAACCTAACACTGAAGCTTTCTTT.

This clonotype came up a few times. This chain connects TRBV6-5 to TRBJ2-4; 9 bases are a match to TRBD2. This CDR3 has 14 amino acids. Trimming cost V 11 bases and J 0 bases; bases outside gene matches: 5. Germline loops: CDR1 MNHEY, CDR2 SVGAGI. This CDR3 reads CAVASGIAKNIQYF. The CDR3 DNA is TGTGCCGTGGCTAGCGGGATAGCCAAAAACATTCAGTACTTC.

The CDR3 loop reads CASSSTRRTVYSGANVLTF. DNA for the CDR3: TGTGCCAGCAGTTCAACTCGGCGGACAGTCTACTCTGGGGCCAACGTCCTGACTTTC. The V and J genes are TRBV12-3 or TRBV12-4 and TRBJ2-6, with D possibly TRBD1 on 6 matching bases. This CDR3 contains 19 residues. Trimming removed 4 bases from V and 0 bases from J, with 19 bases in between.

The chain is built from TRBV29-1 and TRBJ2-1, with 9 bases identical to TRBD1. CDR3 length equals 12 residues. The germline gives CDR1 SQVTM, CDR2 ANQGSEA. V was pared by 0 bases and J by 15 bases, with 6 bases of the junction left unmatched. The CDR3 region has the DNA TGCAGCGTTGAAGACTCCGGGACAGGGATGTTCTTC. Its translation: CSVEDSGTGMFF.

This clonotype has only a few counts. The chain joins TRBV4-1 to TRBJ2-5; no firm D call. The DNA end lines up better with TRBJ2-1; the J call may be wrong. This CDR3 comprises 13 residues. CDR1 and CDR2 (germline): MGHRA, YSYEKL. CDR3 residues: CASSQDVGLEQFF. CDR3 coding DNA: TGCGCCAGCAGCCAAGATGTAGGCCTAGAGCAGTTCTTC.

In regard to this clonotype: Possible read error: a much larger clone is one base away. The chain joins TRBV20-1 to TRBJ2-1, with a tentative D call TRBD2 (5 bases). Germline V gene lookup returns CDR1 DFQATT and CDR2 SNEGSKA (reference sequence). CDR3 length: 15 residues. This CDR3 is CSARDGGLLSNEQLF. The CDR3 DNA is TGCAGTGCTAGAGATGGAGGACTCCTCTCCAATGAGCAGCTCTTC.

This clonotype was observed a single time. V usage is TRBV24-1 and J usage is TRBJ2-1, with TRBD2 matching over 9 bases. Germline loops: CDR1 KGHDR, CDR2 SFDVKD. CDR3 length: 15 residues. The ends lost 4 bases at V and 6 bases at J; junction bases unmatched: 6. The CDR3 protein is CATSDAGGPGNEQFF. CDR3 DNA: TGTGCCACCAGTGACGCGGGAGGGCCGGGCAATGAGCAGTTCTTC.

This chain uses TRBV7-9 with TRBJ2-1; 14 bases are a match to TRBD2. The V and J ends lost 5 bases and 8 bases, in that order; junction bases with no gene match: 8. Germline V CDR1 and CDR2: SEHNR, FQNEAQ (reference sequence). The CDR3 covers 16 residues. In DNA, the CDR3 is TGTGCCAGCAGCCCGGGGACTAGCGGGAGTCTCGATGAGCAGTTCTTC. Translated: CASSPGTSGSLDEQFF.

In its sample, this clonotype was seen a few times. This chain's CDR3 is CASSSPGLAGGKNIQYF. The CDR3 DNA reads TGTGCCAGCAGCTCACCCGGACTAGCGGGAGGCAAAAACATTCAGTACTTC. The V gene is TRBV7-3, the J gene TRBJ2-4; 14 nucleotides align to TRBD2. Germline CDR1 is SGHTA and CDR2 is FQGTGA. This CDR3 contains 17 residues. The V segment lost 4 bases and the J segment 3 bases; nucleotides outside the gene matches: 5.

Only a few counts were recorded for this clonotype. The chain joins TRBV14 to TRBJ1-2; no clear D gene. The ends were cut back, 1 base at V and 5 bases at J, with 8 bases in the middle. The CDR3 sequence is 13 residues long. In germline, CDR1 is SGHDN, CDR2 FVKESK. CDR3 nucleotides: TGTGCCAGCAGCCAAGTCCCTTCTTATGGCTACACCTTC. It encodes CASSQVPSYGYTF.

This chain joins TRBV5-1 and TRBJ2-1; D remains unclear. The germline V gene has CDR1 SGHRS and CDR2 YFSETQ. Deletions cut 5 bases from V and 4 bases from J, with 13 bases between. The CDR3 runs to 14 residues. In DNA, the CDR3 is TGCGCCAGCAGGGTTATGGAAGTATACAATGAGCAGTTCTTC. Its protein product is CASRVMEVYNEQFF.

This clonotype has just a few counts. Sequence at one end of the junction differs from germline and may be a read error. The CDR3 DNA follows: TGTGCCAGCAATTTAGGGCTAGCGGGAGACTCAGATACGCAGTATTTT. As protein: CASNLGLAGDSDTQYF. V and J are TRBV28 and TRBJ2-3, with TRBD2 matching 10 bases. The length of the CDR3 is 16 residues. Per germline, CDR1 MDHEN and CDR2 SYDVKM.

The chain links TRBV6-2 or TRBV6-3 to TRBJ2-3; 7 nucleotides match TRBD1. The CDR3 runs 15 residues. Germline values: CDR1 MNHEY, CDR2 SVGEGT. With V trimmed by 5 bases and J by 3 bases, 8 bases remained unmatched. CDR3 loop: CASSTPGQKTDTQYF. In DNA, the CDR3 is TGTGCCAGCAGTACCCCGGGACAGAAAACAGATACGCAGTATTTT.

This clonotype was counted between two and nine times. The chain is built from TRBV28 and TRBJ2-1; D unresolved. Trimming removed 3 bases from V and 7 bases from J, with 10 bases in between. Germline CDR1 reads MDHEN; CDR2 reads SYDVKM. This CDR3 contains 13 residues. The CDR3 region is CASSFDLGNEQFF. In nucleotides, the CDR3 is TGTGCCAGCAGTTTCGACCTCGGGAATGAGCAGTTCTTC.

This sequence joins TRBV7-2 and TRBJ2-1, with D perhaps TRBD2 (6 bases). This CDR3 comprises 15 residues. Per germline, CDR1 SGHTA and CDR2 FQGNSA. V dropped 6 bases and J dropped 2 bases, with 14 bases sitting between them. The chain's CDR3 is CASSLDGTPYNEQFF. CDR3 DNA sequence: TGTGCCAGCAGTTTGGACGGGACTCCCTACAATGAGCAGTTCTTC.

This clonotype came up many times. This rearrangement joins TRBV14 to TRBJ2-7; D is unclear. CDR3 length equals 13 residues. Trimming cost V 1 base and J 3 bases, with 7 bases left between them. Germline V gives CDR1 SGHDN, CDR2 FVKESK. The CDR3, as DNA: TGTGCCAGCAGCCAAGTTCAATTCTACGAGCAGTACTTC. Protein product: CASSQVQFYEQYF.

The chain combines TRBV7-9 with TRBJ2-5; D is undetermined. Germline V gene sequence: CDR1 SEHNR, CDR2 FQNEAQ (reference sequence). This CDR3 is 14 amino acids long. V lost 0 bases to trimming and J lost 0 bases, with 5 bases between them. In DNA, the CDR3 is TGTGCCAGCAGCTTAGCTTCCAACCAAGAGACCCAGTACTTC. As protein: CASSLASNQETQYF.

This clonotype was observed a few times. The rearrangement uses TRBV6-1 and TRBJ2-7; D might be TRBD1 or TRBD2, each matching 5 bases. Trimming stripped 4 bases from V and 3 bases from J, with 10 bases between. Germline lookup yields CDR1 MNHNS and CDR2 SASEGT. This CDR3 has 13 amino acids. The CDR3 here is CASSVATDYEQYF. In DNA form, the CDR3 reads TGTGCCAGCAGTGTAGCGACAGACTACGAGCAGTACTTC.

This chain joins TRBV29-1 and TRBJ2-3; D is unclear. The CDR3 totals 14 residues. The germline CDR1 and CDR2 sequences are SQVTM and ANQGSEA. Trimming took 5 bases from V and 0 from J, leaving 12 bases between them. For the CDR3, the DNA is TGCAGCGTTACCTGGGCAGCTAGCACAGATACGCAGTATTTT. This sequence encodes CSVTWAASTDTQYF.

On this clonotype: A read error may be the cause here, since a much bigger clone is one base away. The chain recombines TRBV5-1 with TRBJ2-5; 8 nucleotides agree with TRBD2. The CDR3 is 15 amino acids. CDR1 is SGHRS, CDR2 YFSETQ, per germline. The CDR3: CASSLVLAGQDTQYF. The DNA for the CDR3 is TGCGCCAGCAGCTTGGTTTTAGCGGGGCAAGACACCCAGTACTTC.

This clonotype was counted between two and nine times. V usage is TRBV28 and J usage is TRBJ2-3; TRBD2 aligns across 7 bases. Trimming cost V 8 bases and J 3 bases; bases outside gene matches: 5. The CDR3 is 13 residues long. The germline V gene encodes CDR1 MDHEN and CDR2 SYDVKM. This CDR3 reads CASRGSGTDTQYF. The CDR3, as DNA: TGTGCCAGCCGCGGGAGCGGGACAGATACGCAGTATTTT.

The V gene is TRBV12-5, the J gene TRBJ1-2; D is uncertain. Germline V gives CDR1 LGHNT, CDR2 FRNRAP. Trimming cost V 6 bases and J 3 bases, with 23 bases left between them. The CDR3 covers 17 residues. The CDR3 here is CASGDRLTEELYYGYTF. CDR3 coding DNA: TGTGCTAGTGGAGACCGTTTAACGGAAGAGCTTTACTATGGCTACACCTTC.

The genes are TRBV10-3 and TRBJ2-4; TRBD2 is a possible D gene (6 bases). Per the germline V gene, CDR1 is ENHRY and CDR2 is SYGVKD. The CDR3 sequence is 15 residues long. V dropped 0 bases and J dropped 6 bases, with 12 bases sitting between them. The CDR3 DNA reads TGTGCCATCAGTGAGTCGACTACGCGGGGAAACATTCAGTACTTC. As protein: CAISESTTRGNIQYF.

This clonotype was counted between two and nine times. This rearrangement joins TRBV28 to TRBJ1-2, with unresolved D. The germline CDR1 and CDR2 sequences are MDHEN and SYDVKM. V gave up 5 bases and J gave up 2 bases, with 18 bases separating them. This CDR3 is 16 amino acids long. CDR3 loop: CASSHVEPETNYGYTF. The CDR3 DNA sequence: TGTGCCAGCAGTCACGTGGAGCCTGAAACGAACTATGGCTACACCTTC.

This clonotype was seen only a few times. The chain recombines TRBV5-1 with TRBJ2-5, with TRBD1 identical over 7 bases. CDR3 length equals 13 residues. V shed 2 bases, J shed 11 bases, and the junction held 9 bases outside the gene matches. Looked up from germline, CDR1 is SGHRS and CDR2 is YFSETQ. CDR3 bases: TGCGCCAGCAGCTTAAACAGGGGATACAAGCAGTACTTC. The encoded protein is CASSLNRGYKQYF.